This T cell receptor beta chain was identified during a study of T cells in Graves' hyperthyroidism and ophthalmopathy. Germline trimming cut 2 bases from V and 6 bases from J; bases unmatched to any gene: 7. This CDR3 has 14 amino acids. Per germline, CDR1 SGHVS and CDR2 FQNEAQ. Notes on the study in general: The blood repertoire included most of the expanded thyroid clonotypes above 0.001.

This clonotype was recorded at least ten times. Its target is not known. The source of the PBMCs was approximately 9.5 ml of fresh peripheral blood. What was amplified from RNA transcripts were TCR beta CDR3 regions. RT-PCR in the first round (using the HTBI primer set) targeted the TCR CDR3. TCRdb reprocessed the multiplex PCR reads via MiXCR and lists one record per CDR3 protein. The data show more than 500,000 distinct CDR3 sequences, around 15% seen once. This sequence joins TRBV7-8 and TRBJ2-7; 7 bases line up with TRBD2. This receptor was obtained from a woman between 40 and 50 years old with Graves' ophthalmopathy. The sample comprised blood. This CDR3 reads CASSLFYGEGEQYF. For the CDR3, the DNA is TGTGCCAGCAGCTTATTTTACGGGGAGGGCGAGCAGTACTTC. The full variable domain, in which reference TRBV7-8 and TRBJ2-7 provide the parts outside the CDR3, is GAGVSQSPRYKVAKRGQDVALRCDPISGHVSLFWYQQALGQGPEFLTYFQNEAQLDKSGLPSDRFFAERPEGSVSTLKIQRTQQEDSAVYLCASSLFYGEGEQYFGPGTRLTVT.